Below, 25 T cell receptor beta chains from the same sample are listed, as sequenced in a study of control samples from healthy donors and cancer patients. TCRdb keeps only in-frame clones here, not all; method: immunoSEQ multiplex PCR. Of tens of thousands of clones listed, 88% are singletons. Source material: blood. These receptors all come from a man in his fifties or sixties in good health.

The J gene is TRBJ2-5, the V gene TRBV6-1, with a tentative D call TRBD1 (5 bases). The CDR3 covers 13 residues. Trimming left V 3 bases short and J 5 bases short, with 10 bases between. Germline V gene sequence: CDR1 MNHNS, CDR2 SASEGT. The chain's CDR3 is CASSEGHRETQYF. As DNA, the CDR3 is TGTGCCAGCAGTGAGGGGCACCGGGAGACCCAGTACTTC.

The chain couples TRBV3-1 (or the pseudogene TRBV3-2) to TRBJ1-1; 9 bases map to TRBD1. The CDR3 covers 15 residues. CDR1 and CDR2 (germline): LGHDT, YNNKEL (reference sequence). Losses at the gene ends were 4 bases for V and 1 base for J; bases not matched to a gene: 4. The CDR3 here is CASSRTGGANTEAFF. DNA for the CDR3: TGTGCCAGCAGCCGAACAGGGGGCGCGAACACTGAAGCTTTCTTT.

The gene calls are TRBV28 and TRBJ2-3; TRBD2 matches at 8 bases. From germline, CDR1 is MDHEN and CDR2 SYDVKM. This CDR3 region has 15 residues. J gave up 0 bases and V 3 bases, and 2 bases lay outside the gene matches. In DNA form, the CDR3 reads TGTGCCAGCAGTTTTAGCGGGACTAGCACAGATACGCAGTATTTT. As protein: CASSFSGTSTDTQYF. The complete variable domain, with remaining parts taken from reference TRBV28 and TRBJ2-3, reads DVKVTQSSRYLVKRTGEKVFLECVQDMDHENMFWYRQDPGLGLRLIYFSYDVKMKEKGDIPEGYSVSREKKERFSLILESASTNQTSMYLCASSFSGTSTDTQYFGPGTRLTVL.

The chain links TRBV28 to TRBJ2-1; 15 nucleotides agree with TRBD2. This CDR3 has 18 amino acids. The germline V gene encodes CDR1 MDHEN and CDR2 SYDVKM. V was pared by 5 bases and J by 4 bases, with 9 bases of the junction left unmatched. The DNA for the CDR3 is TGTGCCAGCAGTGGTCTCGGGACTAGCGGGGGGCTTTACAATGAGCAGTTCTTC. Protein product: CASSGLGTSGGLYNEQFF. The whole variable domain, filled in from reference TRBV28 and TRBJ2-1, reads DVKVTQSSRYLVKRTGEKVFLECVQDMDHENMFWYRQDPGLGLRLIYFSYDVKMKEKGDIPEGYSVSREKKERFSLILESASTNQTSMYLCASSGLGTSGGLYNEQFFGPGTRLTVL.

The chain recombines TRBV20-1 with TRBJ1-2, with D perhaps TRBD1 (5 bases). Germline lookup yields CDR1 DFQATT and CDR2 SNEGSKA (reference sequence). CDR3 length: 13 amino acids. V lost 3 bases and J lost 1, with 9 bases in between. The CDR3 spells CSASDRNNYGYTF. CDR3 DNA: TGCAGTGCTAGTGACAGAAATAACTATGGCTACACCTTC.

The rearrangement joins TRBV5-5 to TRBJ2-1; D is unresolved. Germline V CDR1 and CDR2: SGHKS, YYEKEE (reference sequence). Trimming left V 2 bases short and J 1 base short, with 10 bases between. This CDR3 is 15 amino acids long. This CDR3 is CASSFRPPSYNEQFF. The CDR3 DNA reads TGTGCCAGCAGCTTTCGACCCCCTTCCTACAATGAGCAGTTCTTC.

This rearrangement joins TRBV9 to TRBJ1-2, with D unclear. The CDR3 runs to 13 residues. The V gene's germline CDR1 is SGDLS and CDR2 YYNGEE. V dropped 2 bases and J dropped 8 bases, with 13 bases sitting between them. In DNA, the CDR3 is TGTGCCAGCAGCGTCGAGTTGGGTTGGGGCTACACCTTC. Translated, it gives CASSVELGWGYTF.

The chain uses TRBV7-6 and TRBJ1-1; D is unresolved. Trimming left V 1 base short and J 0 bases short, with 12 bases between. The germline V gene encodes CDR1 SGHVS and CDR2 FNYEAQ. The CDR3 is made up of 16 amino acids. The CDR3 sequence: CASSLEIPSMNTEAFF. Here the CDR3 DNA reads TGTGCCAGCAGCTTAGAGATCCCCTCCATGAACACTGAAGCTTTCTTT.

Here the CDR3 DNA reads TGTGCCAGCAGCTTAGGAGGACTACCGACAGATACGCAGTATTTT. Translation gives CASSLGGLPTDTQYF. The chain is built from TRBV7-8 and TRBJ2-3; tentatively, D is TRBD2 (6 bases). From germline, CDR1 is SGHVS and CDR2 FQNEAQ. This CDR3 contains 15 residues. Between the trimmed V and J ends, which lost 1 base and 3 bases, there was a span of 11 bases.

V is TRBV7-9 and J is TRBJ1-2; D remains unclear. The germline V and J ends were trimmed by 4 bases and 0 bases, with 9 bases remaining between them. CDR3 length: 14 residues. Germline values: CDR1 SEHNR, CDR2 FQNEAQ (reference sequence). The CDR3 DNA follows: TGTGCCAGCAGCTCTACGGGGTCTAACTATGGCTACACCTTC. Residues: CASSSTGSNYGYTF.

The table lists this clone with a count of one. The chain joins TRBV28 to TRBJ1-5; 10 bases map to TRBD1. J gave up 4 bases and V 0 bases, and 0 bases lay outside the gene matches. Per germline, CDR1 MDHEN and CDR2 SYDVKM. This CDR3 has 15 residues. The CDR3 nucleotides are TGTGCCAGCAGTTTATGGGGACAGGGGAATCAGCCCCAGCATTTT. Residues: CASSLWGQGNQPQHF.

This rearrangement joins TRBV27 to TRBJ2-7; TRBD1 matches at 7 bases. The germline V gene has CDR1 MNHEY and CDR2 SMNVEV (reference sequence). V was pared by 5 bases and J by 1 base, with 8 bases of the junction left unmatched. This CDR3 spans 15 amino acids. The CDR3 DNA is TGTGCCAGCAGTACACAGGGGTGGCAATCCTACGAGCAGTACTTC. Translation: CASSTQGWQSYEQYF.

The chain uses TRBV5-1 and TRBJ2-1, with TRBD2 matching over 14 bases. The junction had 5 bases not matched to a gene; V was cut back by 4 bases and J by 2 bases. This CDR3 has 17 residues. Germline-derived CDR1 and CDR2 are SGHRS and YFSETQ. DNA for the CDR3: TGCGCCAGCAGCCCCGGGACTAGCGGGAGAGCCTACAATGAGCAGTTCTTC. Translating gives CASSPGTSGRAYNEQFF. The variable domain in full, completed from reference TRBV5-1 and TRBJ2-1, reads KAGVTQTPRYLIKTRGQQVTLSCSPISGHRSVSWYQQTPGQGLQFLFEYFSETQRNKGNFPGRFSGRQFSNSRSEMNVSTLELGDSALYLCASSPGTSGRAYNEQFFGPGTRLTVL.

For the CDR3, the DNA is TGTGCCAGCAGCTTAGGCAGGGCCTCCTACGAGCAGTACTTC. As protein: CASSLGRASYEQYF. This chain connects TRBV11-3 to TRBJ2-7, with D maybe TRBD1 (5 bases). V was pared by 1 base and J by 0 bases, with 7 bases between. CDR3 length equals 14 residues. Germline V CDR1 and CDR2: SGHNT, YENEEA.

The rearrangement uses TRBV24-1 and TRBJ1-5; D unclear. Trimming took 7 bases from V and 0 from J, leaving 3 bases between them. Per the germline V gene, CDR1 is KGHDR and CDR2 is SFDVKD. The CDR3 sequence is 12 residues long. The CDR3 sequence: CATSDSNQPQHF. DNA of the CDR3: TGTGCCACCAGCGATAGCAATCAGCCCCAGCATTTT.

The rearrangement uses TRBV6-5 and TRBJ2-1, with D possibly being TRBD2 (5 bases). CDR1 is MNHEY and CDR2 is SVGAGI in the germline V gene. The V and J ends lost 7 bases and 2 bases respectively, with 12 bases between them. This CDR3 spans 14 amino acids. This CDR3 reads CASTRADPYNEQFF. Written as DNA, the CDR3 is TGTGCCAGCACGCGGGCCGACCCCTACAATGAGCAGTTCTTC.

V is TRBV29-1 and J is TRBJ1-1, with TRBD1 as a possible D gene (5 bases). V lost 4 bases and J 5 bases, leaving 14 bases between the germline ends. The germline CDR1 and CDR2 sequences are SQVTM and ANQGSEA. The length of the CDR3 is 13 residues. The CDR3 reads CSVVVGVGTEAFF. For the CDR3, the DNA is TGCAGCGTTGTAGTAGGGGTAGGAACTGAAGCTTTCTTT. Looking up the rest from reference TRBV29-1 and TRBJ1-1 gives the full variable domain: SAVISQKPSRDICQRGTSLTIQCQVDSQVTMMFWYRQQPGQSLTLIATANQGSEATYESGFVIDKFPISRPNLTFSTLTVSNMSPEDSSIYLCSVVVGVGTEAFFGQGTRLTVV.

V is TRBV28 and J is TRBJ1-2, with D unresolved. Germline loops: CDR1 MDHEN, CDR2 SYDVKM. The V gene lost 2 bases and the J gene lost 5 bases, with 6 bases spanning the gap. The length of the CDR3 is 12 residues. CDR3 DNA sequence: TGTGCCAGCAGTTTAAACCGGTATGGCTACACCTTC. Amino acid sequence: CASSLNRYGYTF.

The rearrangement joins TRBV7-8 to TRBJ1-5; TRBD1 is a possible D gene (6 bases). V was trimmed by 5 bases and J by 5 bases, leaving 16 bases between them. This CDR3 is built from 15 residues. CDR1 and CDR2 from the germline V gene are SGHVS and FQNEAQ. The CDR3 loop is CASSRIWDTDQPQHF. For the CDR3, the DNA is TGTGCCAGCAGCCGCATCTGGGACACTGATCAGCCCCAGCATTTT.

This clone showed up just once. J is TRBJ2-2 and V is TRBV7-3; 10 bases line up with TRBD2. Trimming took 3 bases from V and 3 from J; bases not matched to a gene: 4. The CDR3 sequence is 16 residues long. Germline CDR1 reads SGHTA; CDR2 reads FQGTGA. This chain's CDR3 is CASSFLAGDDTGELFF. CDR3 DNA sequence: TGTGCCAGCAGCTTCCTAGCGGGAGACGACACCGGGGAGCTGTTTTTT.

The chain is built from TRBV7-8 and TRBJ2-7; 9 bases fit TRBD1. The CDR3 is 15 amino acids. The ends lost 1 base at V and 3 bases at J; junction bases unmatched: 4. From germline, CDR1 is SGHVS and CDR2 FQNEAQ. The CDR3 reads CASSLGGQGLYEQYF. The CDR3 DNA follows: TGTGCCAGCAGCTTAGGAGGACAGGGGCTCTACGAGCAGTACTTC.

The J gene is TRBJ1-2, the V gene TRBV27; TRBD1 might be the D (6 bases). With 7 bases removed from V and 8 bases from J, the gap between germline ends came to 20 bases. Looked up from germline, CDR1 is MNHEY and CDR2 is SMNVEV (reference sequence). The CDR3 totals 14 residues. CDR3: CASTPRTDLPGYTF. The CDR3, as DNA: TGTGCCAGCACCCCCCGGACAGACTTACCGGGCTACACCTTC.

V gene TRBV6-2 or TRBV6-3 combines with J gene TRBJ2-3; TRBD2 is a possible D gene (5 bases). This CDR3 is 14 amino acids long. The germline V and J ends were trimmed by 2 bases and 4 bases, with 10 bases remaining between them. Germline loops: CDR1 MNHEY, CDR2 SVGEGT. The DNA of the CDR3 is TGTGCCAGCAGTTACGCGGGTAGCCCAGATACGCAGTATTTT. Protein: CASSYAGSPDTQYF.

The chain carries TRBV7-8 and TRBJ2-1; TRBD2 aligns across 7 bases. The CDR3 is 16 residues long. V was pared by 4 bases and J by 7 bases, with 13 bases of the junction left unmatched. Per the germline V gene, CDR1 is SGHVS and CDR2 is FQNEAQ. DNA for the CDR3: TGTGCCAGCAGCTCGGGGGTAGCGGGTAATTTAAATGAGCAGTTCTTC. Its protein is CASSSGVAGNLNEQFF. Together with reference TRBV7-8 and TRBJ2-1, the CDR3 gives the full variable domain: GAGVSQSPRYKVAKRGQDVALRCDPISGHVSLFWYQQALGQGPEFLTYFQNEAQLDKSGLPSDRFFAERPEGSVSTLKIQRTQQEDSAVYLCASSSGVAGNLNEQFFGPGTRLTVL.

CDR3 amino acids: CATSRDGGEKLFF. The CDR3 nucleotides read TGTGCCACCAGCAGAGATGGGGGGGAAAAACTGTTTTTT. The genes are TRBV15 and TRBJ1-4; TRBD1 might be the D (5 bases). V lost 0 bases, J lost 8 bases, and 7 bases lay in between. Germline CDR1 reads LNHNV; CDR2 reads YYDKDF (reference sequence). The CDR3 sequence is 13 residues long.